A selection of T cell receptor beta chains follows, all from one sample in a study of technical replicates of blood from a few donors. Sequencing used immunoSEQ multiplex PCR; TCRdb keeps in-frame clones, though not all of them. The repertoire includes 70,000 or so clones, about 87% of them detected once, and less than 5% sits in the top ten. Sequencing was performed on PBMCs. The receptors come from a human donor in good health. Some clones in this sample may be carry-over from other donors' samples. The CDR3 runs from the conserved cysteine through the conserved F or W. The order of the fields is clone size, V gene, J gene, D gene, CDR3 DNA, CDR3 protein. The D gene is left open where the match is weak. Some rows mark clone size as missing; the rest say once, few, many or name a class of expanded clone.

abundance: -; v_gene: TRBV19; j_gene: TRBJ2-3; d_gene: TRBD1; CDR3nt: TGTGCCAGTAACCCGACAGGGGGCTTGTCTGGAGATACGCAGTATTTT; CDR3aa: CASNPTGGLSGDTQYF
abundance: once; v_gene: TRBV7-2; j_gene: TRBJ2-2; d_gene: TRBD2; CDR3nt: TGTGCCAGCAGACCCTACCCCATGGGACTAGAAACCGGGGAGCTGTTTTTT; CDR3aa: CASRPYPMGLETGELFF
abundance: -; v_gene: TRBV5-1; j_gene: TRBJ2-3; d_gene: -; CDR3nt: TGCGCCAGCAGAAAGCGGGCTAGCACAGATACGCAGTATTTT; CDR3aa: CASRKRASTDTQYF
abundance: -; v_gene: TRBV9; j_gene: TRBJ1-3; d_gene: -; CDR3nt: TGTGCCAGCAGCGTAGAGCAGGCCAGCTTCTCTGGAAACACCATATATTTT; CDR3aa: CASSVEQASFSGNTIYF
abundance: -; v_gene: TRBV6-5; j_gene: TRBJ1-2; d_gene: TRBD1; CDR3nt: TGTGCCAGCACCAACACAGGGGGTGGCTACACCTTC; CDR3aa: CASTNTGGGYTF
abundance: -; v_gene: TRBV21-1; j_gene: TRBJ2-2; d_gene: -; CDR3nt: TGTGCCAGCAGCGGGACTACCAAAAACACCGGGGAGCTGTTTTTT; CDR3aa: CASSGTTKNTGELFF
abundance: -; v_gene: TRBV29-1; j_gene: TRBJ1-2; d_gene: TRBD1; CDR3nt: TGCAGCGTTTCGGGGACAGGGGACACCTATGGCTACACCTTC; CDR3aa: CSVSGTGDTYGYTF
abundance: -; v_gene: TRBV30; j_gene: TRBJ1-6; d_gene: TRBD1; CDR3nt: TGTGCCTGGAGGGGACAGATTAATTCACCCCTCCACTTT; CDR3aa: CAWRGQINSPLHF
abundance: -; v_gene: TRBV25-1; j_gene: TRBJ2-7; d_gene: -; CDR3nt: TGTGCCAGCAGTGAATGGGGCCGAGACTCCTACGAGCAGTACTTC; CDR3aa: CASSEWGRDSYEQYF
abundance: -; v_gene: TRBV4-2; j_gene: TRBJ2-2; d_gene: -; CDR3nt: TGTGCCAGCAGCCAAGATTCTATCGCGAACACCGGGGAGCTGTTTTTT; CDR3aa: CASSQDSIANTGELFF
abundance: once; v_gene: TRBV11-2; j_gene: TRBJ2-2; d_gene: -; CDR3nt: TGTGCCAGCAGCTTCGCAGGGTCTTACACCGGGGAGCTGTTTTTT; CDR3aa: CASSFAGSYTGELFF
abundance: once; v_gene: TRBV7-2; j_gene: TRBJ1-2; d_gene: -; CDR3nt: TGTGCCAGCAGCTTAAGTGTTGTGGAGACTGGCTACACCTTC; CDR3aa: CASSLSVVETGYTF
abundance: -; v_gene: TRBV30; j_gene: TRBJ1-1; d_gene: -; CDR3nt: TGTGCCTGGAGTCGTTTGCGGGGAGGTGTTGAAGCTTTCTTT; CDR3aa: CAWSRLRGGVEAFF
abundance: -; v_gene: TRBV7-2; j_gene: TRBJ2-4; d_gene: TRBD2; CDR3nt: TGTGCCAGCAGCTTAGTGGGGCTAGCGGGGGGGCCCCAAAACATTCAGTACTTC; CDR3aa: CASSLVGLAGGPQNIQYF
abundance: -; v_gene: TRBV7-3; j_gene: TRBJ2-6; d_gene: -; CDR3nt: TGTGCCAGCAGCTTAGCTAGCTCTGGGGCCAACGTCCTGACTTTC; CDR3aa: CASSLASSGANVLTF
abundance: -; v_gene: TRBV29-1; j_gene: TRBJ2-5; d_gene: -; CDR3nt: TGCAGCGTTGGGGGAGGGGGGCAAGAGACCCAGTACTTC; CDR3aa: CSVGGGGQETQYF
abundance: -; v_gene: TRBV4-2; j_gene: TRBJ1-1; d_gene: -; CDR3nt: TGTGCCAGCAGCCAAGATCGGGTTAGCACTGAAGCTTTCTTT; CDR3aa: CASSQDRVSTEAFF
abundance: -; v_gene: TRBV27; j_gene: TRBJ2-6; d_gene: -; CDR3nt: TGTGCCAGCAGTTTTTGGCGGCCTCGCATCCTGGAATCTGGGGCCAACGTCCTGACTTTC; CDR3aa: CASSFWRPRILESGANVLTF
abundance: few; v_gene: TRBV7-3; j_gene: TRBJ2-3; d_gene: -; CDR3nt: TGTGCCAGCAGCTCCCGGGGAACGGGCACAGATACGCAGTATTTT; CDR3aa: CASSSRGTGTDTQYF
abundance: once; v_gene: TRBV27; j_gene: TRBJ2-2; d_gene: -; CDR3nt: TGTGCCAGCAGAAGGGGGAGCACCGGGGAGCTGTTTTTT; CDR3aa: CASRRGSTGELFF
abundance: -; v_gene: TRBV27; j_gene: TRBJ1-2; d_gene: -; CDR3nt: TGTGCCAGCAGTTTATTGGGGGGTTATGGCTACACCTTC; CDR3aa: CASSLLGGYGYTF
abundance: -; v_gene: TRBV6-6; j_gene: TRBJ1-4; d_gene: TRBD1; CDR3nt: TGTGCCAGCAGTTTCGTTTTGACAGGGACTAATGAAAAACTGTTTTTT; CDR3aa: CASSFVLTGTNEKLFF
abundance: -; v_gene: TRBV4-3; j_gene: TRBJ1-6; d_gene: -; CDR3nt: TGCGCCAGCAGCCAAGATGTGGTCAGGGGAATGTACAATTCACCCCTCCACTTT; CDR3aa: CASSQDVVRGMYNSPLHF
abundance: -; v_gene: TRBV7-2; j_gene: TRBJ2-5; d_gene: -; CDR3nt: TGTGCCAGCAGCTTAATTAGTGAGGGCGGGACCCAGTACTTC; CDR3aa: CASSLISEGGTQYF
abundance: -; v_gene: TRBV5-6; j_gene: TRBJ1-5; d_gene: -; CDR3nt: TGTGCCAGCAGCTTTGGCCCCCAAGTGAATCAGCCCCAGCATTTT; CDR3aa: CASSFGPQVNQPQHF
abundance: -; v_gene: TRBV27; j_gene: TRBJ1-5; d_gene: -; CDR3nt: TGTGCCAGCGCTAGGGGGGGGAATCAGCCCCAGCATTTT; CDR3aa: CASARGGNQPQHF
abundance: -; v_gene: TRBV4-1; j_gene: TRBJ2-7; d_gene: TRBD2; CDR3nt: TGCGCCAGCAGCCAAGGTCTAGCGGGGGGATACGAGCAGTACTTC; CDR3aa: CASSQGLAGGYEQYF
abundance: -; v_gene: TRBV9; j_gene: TRBJ2-7; d_gene: -; CDR3nt: TGTGCCAGCAGCCAAGGCCAGGGAGGCTCCTACGAGCAGTACTTC; CDR3aa: CASSQGQGGSYEQYF
abundance: -; v_gene: TRBV4-3; j_gene: TRBJ2-7; d_gene: TRBD1; CDR3nt: TGCGCCAGCAGCCAAGAACAGCTCGCGACAGGGGTTTACGAGCAGTACTTC; CDR3aa: CASSQEQLATGVYEQYF
abundance: -; v_gene: TRBV5-6; j_gene: TRBJ1-2; d_gene: TRBD1; CDR3nt: TGTGCCAGCAGCCGGGACAGGGATGTGGGCTACACCTTC; CDR3aa: CASSRDRDVGYTF
abundance: -; v_gene: TRBV27; j_gene: TRBJ2-7; d_gene: -; CDR3nt: TGTGCCAGCAGTCCAGCCCTAGCGCCCTCCTACGAGCAGTACTTC; CDR3aa: CASSPALAPSYEQYF
abundance: -; v_gene: TRBV4-3; j_gene: TRBJ2-2; d_gene: -; CDR3nt: TGCGCCAGCAGCCAAGATACGGGGTCATACGGGGAGCTGTTTTTT; CDR3aa: CASSQDTGSYGELFF
abundance: -; v_gene: TRBV30; j_gene: TRBJ1-3; d_gene: TRBD1; CDR3nt: TGTGCCTGGAGTGTAGGGACAGGGGATGGAAACACCATATATTTT; CDR3aa: CAWSVGTGDGNTIYF
abundance: -; v_gene: TRBV27; j_gene: TRBJ2-2; d_gene: TRBD1; CDR3nt: TGTGCCAGCAGATCCCGACAGGGGAACACCGGGGAGCTGTTTTTT; CDR3aa: CASRSRQGNTGELFF
abundance: -; v_gene: TRBV14; j_gene: TRBJ1-6; d_gene: -; CDR3nt: TGTGCCAGCAGCCAAGGACAGGTTGTAAGCTCACCCCTCCACTTT; CDR3aa: CASSQGQVVSSPLHF
abundance: -; v_gene: TRBV19; j_gene: TRBJ2-2; d_gene: TRBD1; CDR3nt: TGTGCCAGTAGGCAAACAGGGGGTTCTCACACCGGGGAGCTGTTTTTT; CDR3aa: CASRQTGGSHTGELFF